Below, 25 T cell receptor beta chains from the same sample are listed, as sequenced in a study of blood T cells in healthy people across ages. A second roughly 6 to 12 cycle PCR used barcoded and J-beta primers. MiXCR, run by TCRdb on the 5' RACE reads, gives a single entry per CDR3 protein. The sample consists of approximately 690,000 distinct CDR3 sequences, 40% to 50% of them appearing once. The specimen sequenced was blood. The receptors come from a man older than 75 in good health.

In this sample, this clonotype turned up a few times. The chain has TRBV12-3 or TRBV12-4 and TRBJ2-1; 10 bases line up with TRBD2. The V and J ends lost 8 bases and 6 bases, in that order; junction bases with no gene match: 4. The CDR3 covers 13 residues. In DNA, the CDR3 is TGTGCCAGCCGGACTAGCGGATTCAATGAGCAGTTCTTC. Translating it yields CASRTSGFNEQFF.

This clonotype was observed a handful of times. CDR3 coding DNA: TGTGCCAGCAGTAGCGGAATAGCCAAAAACATTCAGTACTTC. Protein: CASSSGIAKNIQYF. V usage is TRBV6-1 and J usage is TRBJ2-4; D might be TRBD2 (5 bases). From germline, CDR1 is MNHNS and CDR2 SASEGT. The CDR3 runs to 14 residues. Trimming took 5 bases from V and 0 from J, leaving 8 bases between them.

This clonotype was seen only a few times. The V and J genes are TRBV7-2 and TRBJ2-1, with a possible D match to TRBD2 (6 bases). The germline gives CDR1 SGHTA, CDR2 FQGNSA. CDR3 length: 17 residues. V was clipped by 4 bases and J by 0 bases, with 16 bases between them. DNA for the CDR3: TGTGCCAGCAGCTCACCTCTAGCGTCCAGCTCCTACAATGAGCAGTTCTTC. Translated: CASSSPLASSSYNEQFF. Combining the CDR3 with reference TRBV7-2 and TRBJ2-1 gives the whole variable domain GAGVSQSPSNKVTEKGKDVELRCDPISGHTALYWYRQSLGQGLEFLIYFQGNSAPDKSGLPSDRFSAERTGGSVSTLTIQRTQQEDSAVYLCASSSPLASSSYNEQFFGPGTRLTVL.

This clonotype was counted between two and nine times. This chain uses TRBV30 with TRBJ2-3, with TRBD2 matching over 7 bases. J gave up 5 bases and V 8 bases, and 10 bases lay outside the gene matches. This CDR3 region has 13 residues. Germline-derived CDR1 and CDR2 are GTSNPN and SVGIG (reference sequence). CDR3 residues: CAQGRVTKDTQYF. The CDR3 nucleotides read TGTGCCCAAGGGAGGGTTACCAAAGATACGCAGTATTTT.

The chain uses TRBV27 and TRBJ2-5, with D possibly TRBD1 on 5 matching bases. Germline V CDR1 and CDR2: MNHEY, SMNVEV (reference sequence). CDR3 length: 13 residues. The ends were cut back, 5 bases at V and 5 bases at J, with 12 bases in the middle. The CDR3 is CASSVGRVETQYF. Here the CDR3 DNA reads TGTGCCAGCAGTGTTGGCAGGGTGGAGACCCAGTACTTC.

Only a few counts were recorded for this clonotype. DNA of the CDR3: TGTGCCATCCGTGGAGGCACCTCCTACGAGCAGTACTTC. Protein product: CAIRGGTSYEQYF. V is TRBV27 and J is TRBJ2-7; TRBD2 might be the D (5 bases). CDR1 is MNHEY, CDR2 SMNVEV, per germline (reference sequence). The CDR3 length is 13 residues. V was shortened by 10 bases and J by 0 bases, with 13 bases between the two germline ends.

The chain employs TRBV7-2 and TRBJ2-1; a possible D gene is TRBD2 (6 bases). The CDR3 spans 14 residues. The V gene lost 4 bases and the J gene lost 9 bases, with 16 bases spanning the gap. The germline gives CDR1 SGHTA, CDR2 FQGNSA. DNA of the CDR3: TGTGCCAGCAGCTCTAATACCGGGAGCAGTGAGCAGTTCTTC. It translates to CASSSNTGSSEQFF.

This chain links TRBV12-3 or TRBV12-4 with TRBJ1-5; 11 bases map to TRBD1. The CDR3 runs to 16 residues. Losses at the gene ends were 3 bases for V and 6 bases for J; bases not matched to a gene: 7. This chain's CDR3 is CASSFDTGTGGQPQHF. The CDR3 DNA reads as TGTGCCAGCAGTTTCGATACCGGGACAGGGGGTCAGCCCCAGCATTTT.

In nucleotides, the CDR3 is TGTGCCAGCAGCCACCCAGGGACAGGGGGAAGCGGTGAGCAGTTCTTC. The encoded protein is CASSHPGTGGSGEQFF. The chain links TRBV6-6 to TRBJ2-1, with TRBD1 matching 11 bases. CDR1 is MNHNY, CDR2 SVGAGI, per germline (reference sequence). This CDR3 spans 16 amino acids. V gave up 6 bases and J gave up 9 bases; unmatched junction bases: 13.

This clonotype was detected only a few times. The chain links TRBV29-1 to TRBJ2-2, with TRBD1 matching over 7 bases. CDR1 and CDR2 from the germline V gene are SQVTM and ANQGSEA. The CDR3 extends over 15 amino acids. The V gene end was trimmed by 5 bases and the J gene end by 4 bases; junction bases not matched to a gene: 10. The CDR3 DNA follows: TGCAGCGTTAATCCGACAGGGAGCGGCACCGGGGAGCTGTTTTTT. It codes for CSVNPTGSGTGELFF.

This chain connects TRBV6-5 to TRBJ2-2, with TRBD2 as a possible D gene (6 bases). Trimming removed 5 bases at V and 5 bases at J, with 15 bases between. The CDR3 extends over 15 amino acids. Germline V gene lookup returns CDR1 MNHEY and CDR2 SVGAGI. CDR3 protein: CASSPTGLGTGELFF. The CDR3 region has the DNA TGTGCCAGCAGTCCCACGGGACTCGGAACCGGGGAGCTGTTTTTT.

V usage is TRBV11-2 and J usage is TRBJ2-4; TRBD2 is a possible D gene (5 bases). Germline values: CDR1 SGHAT, CDR2 FQNNGV. The CDR3 contains 16 residues. Deletions cut 3 bases from V and 1 base from J, with 13 bases between. In nucleotides, the CDR3 is TGTGCCAGCAGCTTGACCGAGCGGTCGGCCAAAAACATTCAGTACTTC. Encoded protein: CASSLTERSAKNIQYF.

CDR3 sequence: CASALRRTGNNYGYTF. In DNA, the CDR3 is TGTGCCAGCGCCCTACGACGGACAGGGAATAACTATGGCTACACCTTC. The chain combines TRBV2 with TRBJ1-2, with 8 bases that match TRBD1. CDR3 length equals 16 residues. Per the germline V gene, CDR1 is SNHLY and CDR2 is FYNNEI. Trimming at V came to 8 bases and at J to 1 base, leaving 12 bases not matched to a gene.

A few counts support this clonotype. V and J are TRBV7-9 and TRBJ2-5, with D perhaps TRBD1 (5 bases). Germline CDR1 is SEHNR and CDR2 is FQNEAQ (reference sequence). Deletions cut 3 bases from V and 4 bases from J, with 15 bases between. This CDR3 contains 15 residues. Here the CDR3 reads CASSFPGQVGETQYF. The CDR3 nucleotides read TGTGCCAGCAGCTTTCCAGGGCAGGTTGGAGAGACCCAGTACTTC.

The rearrangement joins TRBV11-2 to TRBJ1-2; D may be TRBD1 (5 bases). CDR1 and CDR2 from the germline V gene are SGHAT and FQNNGV. This CDR3 contains 14 residues. V was clipped by 5 bases and J by 4 bases, with 14 bases between them. This chain's CDR3 is CASSTRGGVYGYTF. The CDR3 nucleotides are TGTGCCAGCAGCACCCGGGGAGGGGTCTATGGCTACACCTTC.

This chain links TRBV4-1 with TRBJ1-4; D is uncertain. The CDR3 totals 20 residues. Germline CDR1 and CDR2: MGHRA and YSYEKL. Trimming removed 0 bases from V and 6 bases from J, with 26 bases in between. DNA of the CDR3: TGCGCCAGCAGCCAAGACTATGGGGTCCTCGGGCAGCCTTTGGATGAAAAACTGTTTTTT. Its translation: CASSQDYGVLGQPLDEKLFF.

The V and J genes are TRBV7-6 and TRBJ2-1; perhaps TRBD2 as D (7 bases). The J call is doubtful: the DNA matches TRBJ2-7 better. Germline-derived CDR1 and CDR2 are SGHVS and FNYEAQ. CDR3 length: 16 amino acids. CDR3 in amino acids: CASSLVPSGGGNEQYF. CDR3 coding DNA: TGTGCCAGCAGCTTAGTCCCTAGCGGTGGGGGCAATGAGCAGTACTTC.

There are a few counts of this clonotype. The V and J genes are TRBV6-5 and TRBJ1-2, with TRBD1 as a possible D gene (5 bases). Trimming stripped 2 bases from V and 5 bases from J, with 12 bases between. CDR1 is MNHEY, CDR2 SVGAGI, per germline. The CDR3 contains 14 residues. Here the CDR3 DNA reads TGTGCCAGCAGTTACCAGGGAGGATTTTATGGCTACACCTTC. Residues: CASSYQGGFYGYTF.

The rearrangement uses TRBV27 and TRBJ2-2; D is unresolved. The germline V and J ends were trimmed by 8 bases and 6 bases, with 19 bases remaining between them. The CDR3 loop spans 15 amino acids. Germline loops: CDR1 MNHEY, CDR2 SMNVEV (reference sequence). The CDR3, as DNA: TGTGCCAGCCAACCTAATAAGGGTCGGGCCGGGGAGCTGTTTTTT. Its protein product is CASQPNKGRAGELFF.

The chain couples TRBV27 to TRBJ2-7, with 7 bases aligning to TRBD2. Trimming at V came to 0 bases and at J to 7 bases, leaving 24 bases not matched to a gene. The CDR3 has 20 residues. CDR1 and CDR2 (germline): MNHEY, SMNVEV (reference sequence). The CDR3 loop reads CASSLSTTSYGKWSYNEQYF. CDR3 nucleotides: TGTGCCAGCAGTTTATCGACGACTAGCTATGGAAAATGGTCCTACAATGAGCAGTACTTC.

This clonotype has only one observation. V is TRBV7-3 and J is TRBJ2-3, with TRBD1 identical over 9 bases. The CDR3 extends over 20 amino acids. Looked up from germline, CDR1 is SGHTA and CDR2 is FQGTGA. Trimming took 5 bases from V and 0 from J; bases not matched to a gene: 18. CDR3 sequence (DNA): TGTGCCAGCAGCCTCGACAGGGGGTTTTCGCACAAGCCTAGCACAGATACGCAGTATTTT. This sequence encodes CASSLDRGFSHKPSTDTQYF.

The chain carries TRBV6-1 and TRBJ2-7; D is unresolved. CDR3 length equals 14 residues. From germline, CDR1 is MNHNS and CDR2 SASEGT. Deletions cut 4 bases from V and 0 bases from J, with 10 bases between. CDR3 bases: TGTGCCAGCAGTGTGGAGTCACACTCCTACGAGCAGTACTTC. Protein product: CASSVESHSYEQYF.

V gene TRBV7-2 combines with J gene TRBJ2-5; D is unclear. CDR3 length: 15 amino acids. Germline-derived CDR1 and CDR2 are SGHTA and FQGNSA. V dropped 5 bases and J dropped 2 bases, with 15 bases sitting between them. CDR3 nucleotide sequence: TGTGCCAGCAGCCTAAGGGTGGGATTGCAAGAGACCCAGTACTTC. Translated, it gives CASSLRVGLQETQYF.

The chain recombines TRBV29-1 with TRBJ2-1; TRBD1 is a possible D gene (5 bases). Germline lookup yields CDR1 SQVTM and CDR2 ANQGSEA. V was trimmed by 6 bases and J by 8 bases, leaving 17 bases between them. The CDR3 covers 13 residues. The CDR3 nucleotides are TGCAGCGTGAAAAGGGGTGACACTGATGAGCAGTTCTTC. Translated: CSVKRGDTDEQFF.

J is TRBJ2-3 and V is TRBV12-3 or TRBV12-4; either TRBD1 or TRBD2 may supply D (5 bases each). This CDR3 contains 15 residues. V lost 8 bases and J lost 1, with 16 bases in between. The CDR3 nucleotides are TGTGCCAGCGGATACCAAACGGGGCGCACAGATACGCAGTATTTT. Its protein product is CASGYQTGRTDTQYF.